These 5 T cell receptor beta chains share one sample of origin, sequenced in a study of shared clonotypes between healthy human individuals (dated by TCRdb to about 2020). The method was the immunoSEQ multiplex PCR assay. Not all clones reach the TCRdb copy of this immuneACCESS table, which keeps in-frame sequences only. Checked studies attribute under half of the gap to unresolved V genes and leave the rest unexplained. The sample includes over a million clones, with approximately 70% observed a single time. About 1.5% of the sample is in the top ten clones. The material sequenced was memory CD4+ T cells sorted from blood. Sample cell subset or site, as interpreted from the label and publication: CD45RA-negative fraction. Source of these receptors: a young man in good health.

This clone has more than one count but fewer than ten. Distinct nucleotide sequences in the sample also encode this CDR3. V and J are TRBV19 and TRBJ1-5; possibly TRBD1 for D (6 bases). Germline-derived CDR1 and CDR2 are LNHDA and SQIVND (reference sequence). The CDR3 spans 14 residues. Trimming cost V 1 base and J 2 bases, with 6 bases left between them. The CDR3 region is CASSIAGGNQPQHF. CDR3 coding DNA: TGTGCCAGTAGTATAGCAGGGGGCAATCAGCCCCAGCATTTT. The variable domain in full, with the rest retrieved from reference TRBV19 and TRBJ1-5, is DGGITQSPKYLFRKEGQNVTLSCEQNLNHDAMYWYRQDPGQGLRLIYYSQIVNDFQKGDIAEGYSVSREKKESFPLTVTSAQKNPTAFYLCASSIAGGNQPQHFGDGTRLSIL.

The CDR3 region is CASSVLDRGGGYGYTF. CDR3 bases: TGTGCCAGCAGCGTTTTAGACAGGGGAGGTGGCTATGGCTACACCTTC. The chain recombines TRBV9 with TRBJ1-2, with 8 bases fitting TRBD1. Germline lookup yields CDR1 SGDLS and CDR2 YYNGEE. V shed 2 bases, J shed 4 bases, and the junction held 10 bases outside the gene matches. CDR3 length: 16 amino acids.

The rearrangement links TRBV30 to TRBJ2-5; weak D call: TRBD1 (5 bases). The length of the CDR3 is 12 residues. The germline gives CDR1 GTSNPN, CDR2 SVGIG (reference sequence). The CDR3 loop reads CASKQVGETQYF. The CDR3 nucleotides read TGTGCATCAAAACAGGTGGGAGAGACCCAGTACTTC.

The chain couples TRBV10-3 to TRBJ2-3; D might be TRBD1 (6 bases). There are 14 residues in the CDR3. CDR1 and CDR2 from the germline V gene are ENHRY and SYGVKD. V lost 6 bases, J lost 1 base, and 11 bases lay in between. The CDR3 coding sequence is TGTGCCATCAGGTCGGCAGGGGGCACAGATACGCAGTATTTT. Encoded protein: CAIRSAGGTDTQYF.

This clone was detected only a few times. V gene TRBV6-4 combines with J gene TRBJ2-3; 10 nucleotides line up with TRBD2. Per germline, CDR1 MRHNA and CDR2 SNTAGT. This CDR3 has 14 residues. The V and J ends lost 4 bases and 5 bases, in that order; junction bases with no gene match: 3. The CDR3 loop is CASSASGGKDTQYF. The DNA of the CDR3 is TGTGCCAGCAGTGCTAGCGGGGGCAAAGATACGCAGTATTTT.